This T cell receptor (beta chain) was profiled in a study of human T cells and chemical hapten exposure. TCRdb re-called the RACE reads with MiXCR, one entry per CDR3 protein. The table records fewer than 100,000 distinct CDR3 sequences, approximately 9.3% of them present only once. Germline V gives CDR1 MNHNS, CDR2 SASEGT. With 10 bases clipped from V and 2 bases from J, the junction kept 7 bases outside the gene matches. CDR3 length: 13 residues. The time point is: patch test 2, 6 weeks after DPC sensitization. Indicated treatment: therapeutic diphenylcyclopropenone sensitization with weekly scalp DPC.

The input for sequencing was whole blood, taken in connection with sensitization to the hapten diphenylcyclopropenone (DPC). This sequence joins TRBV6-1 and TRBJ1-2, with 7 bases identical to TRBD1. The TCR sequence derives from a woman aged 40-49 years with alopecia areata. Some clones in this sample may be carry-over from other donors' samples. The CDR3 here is CATSPTGNYGYTF. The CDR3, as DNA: TGTGCCACCTCCCCGACAGGGAACTATGGCTACACCTTC.